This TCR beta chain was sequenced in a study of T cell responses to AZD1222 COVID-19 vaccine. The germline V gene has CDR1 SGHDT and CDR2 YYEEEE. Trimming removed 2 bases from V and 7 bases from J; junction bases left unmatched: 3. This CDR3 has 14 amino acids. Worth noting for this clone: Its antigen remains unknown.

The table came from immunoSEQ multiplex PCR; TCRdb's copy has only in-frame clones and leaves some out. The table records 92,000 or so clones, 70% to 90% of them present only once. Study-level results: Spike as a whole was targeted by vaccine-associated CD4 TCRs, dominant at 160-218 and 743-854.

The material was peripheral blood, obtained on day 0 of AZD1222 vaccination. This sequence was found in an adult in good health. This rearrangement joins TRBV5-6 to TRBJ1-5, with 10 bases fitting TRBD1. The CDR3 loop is CASSLGTGDQPQHF. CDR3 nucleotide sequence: TGTGCCAGCAGCTTAGGGACAGGGGACCAGCCCCAGCATTTT. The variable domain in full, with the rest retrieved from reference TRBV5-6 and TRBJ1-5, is DAGVTQSPTHLIKTRGQQVTLRCSPKSGHDTVSWYQQALGQGPQFIFQYYEEEERQRGNFPDRFSGHQFPNYSSELNVNALLLGDSALYLCASSLGTGDQPQHFGDGTRLSIL.